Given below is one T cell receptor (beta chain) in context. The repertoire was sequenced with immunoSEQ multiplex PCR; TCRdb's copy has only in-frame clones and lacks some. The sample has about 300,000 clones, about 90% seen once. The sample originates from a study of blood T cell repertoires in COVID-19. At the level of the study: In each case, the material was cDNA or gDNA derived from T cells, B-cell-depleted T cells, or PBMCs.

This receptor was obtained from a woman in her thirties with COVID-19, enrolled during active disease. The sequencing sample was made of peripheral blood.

The CDR3 region is CASSLSGTGNTEAFF. The CDR3 DNA reads TGTGCCAGCAGCTTGTCCGGGACAGGGAACACTGAAGCTTTCTTT. This sequence joins TRBV5-4 and TRBJ1-1; 8 bases are shared with TRBD1. The V gene end was trimmed by 1 base and the J gene end by 1 base; junction bases not matched to a gene: 3. Germline CDR1 SGHNT, CDR2 YYREEE (reference sequence). This CDR3 region has 15 residues.